This record covers a single T cell receptor (beta chain). What it recognizes is unknown. These data are taken from a study of CD8+ T cells in alopecia areata. The study's findings and limits: Having one nonresponder leaves uncertain how baseline CD8+ expansion relates to response.

The V segment lost 5 bases and the J segment 5 bases; nucleotides outside the gene matches: 4. CDR1 SQVTM and CDR2 ANQGSEA come from the germline V gene. The CDR3 totals 13 residues. Specified treatment: oral pan-JAK inhibitor, 5-10 mg twice daily. Peripheral blood and lesional scalp punch biopsies were taken from alopecia areata patients. In each case, RNA was isolated and then reverse transcribed into cDNA as the sequencing template. Assay: immunoSEQ multiplex PCR; the TCRdb copy retains only in-frame clones and omits some. The sample has 3,500 to 4,500 clones, 65% to 75% seen once; the top ten hold roughly 6.7%.

The chain is built from TRBV29-1 and TRBJ2-1, with 9 bases fitting TRBD1. Sequenced material: skin, taken at week 24, from a patient treated with tofacitinib. The origin of this receptor is a human donor with alopecia areata. The CDR3 here is CSVNRGPNNEQFF. In DNA form, the CDR3 reads TGCAGCGTTAACAGGGGGCCCAACAATGAGCAGTTCTTC.